This TCR beta chain was obtained from a study of cytomegalovirus exposure and HLA in healthy donors. Whole-study results and caveats: Sequencing had likely introduced a cluster of highly shared sequence variants as an artifact. The authors confirmed in vitro that three CMV-associated chains were specific for CMV antigens. Donor immune exposure was known only as CMV serostatus. In a later analysis, compared with equally common non-associated chains, HLA-associated beta chains were more expanded.

About this clone itself: Antigen specificity is unknown.

Per the germline V gene, CDR1 is LNHNV and CDR2 is YYDKDF (reference sequence). J was trimmed by 9 bases and V by 1 base; bases with no gene match: 9. The CDR3 extends over 16 amino acids. Primers for the PCR totalled 60 Vbeta and 13 Jbeta. Measured with immunoSEQ multiplex PCR; TCRdb has only the in-frame clones, and not every one. Altogether 120,000 or so clones are present, roughly two thirds being singletons, with the ten largest covering 1.5% to 2%. Sequencing input: PBMCs. The clonotype originates from a man younger than 40 in good health and CMV-seropositive. The gene calls are TRBV15 and TRBJ2-1, with TRBD2 identical over 10 bases. CDR3 sequence reads: CATSRAVTSGDSEQFF. The CDR3 coding sequence is TGTGCCACCAGCAGAGCAGTAACTAGCGGGGACAGTGAGCAGTTCTTC.